A selection of T cell receptor beta chains follows, all from one sample in a study of cytomegalovirus exposure and HLA in healthy donors. The data were produced by immunoSEQ multiplex PCR, yet TCRdb's version contains in-frame clones alone and is incomplete. Here the sample spans 90,000 to 150,000 clones, around 70% being singletons. Sample: PBMCs. The receptor set was obtained from a woman aged 40 to 49 in good health and CMV-seronegative. CDR3s include the opening cysteine and the closing phenylalanine or tryptophan. A D gene is named only where the DNA matches it firmly. Clone sizes are given selectively: once, few, many, or a class where the clone is expanded.

>.|.|TRBJ1-5|TRBV12-5
CASGLANPNRYSNQPQHF
TGTGCTAGTGGTTTGGCCAACCCGAACAGGTATAGCAATCAGCCCCAGCATTTT
>.|TRBD2|TRBJ2-3|TRBV9
CASSVGGTSGTDTQYF
TGTGCCAGCAGCGTAGGGGGGACTAGTGGCACAGATACGCAGTATTTT
>.|.|TRBJ1-4|TRBV5-6
CASSYSLPGEKLFF
TGTGCCAGCAGCTACAGTCTTCCCGGTGAAAAACTGTTTTTT
>few|.|TRBJ2-2|TRBV27
CASSQRQDSGELFF
TGTGCCAGCAGTCAACGACAGGACTCCGGGGAGCTGTTTTTT
>.|TRBD2|TRBJ2-5|TRBV7-8
CASSLGGTSGRGETQYF
TGTGCCAGCAGCTTAGGAGGGACTAGCGGTAGAGGAGAGACCCAGTACTTC
>.|.|TRBJ2-7|TRBV4-1
CASSHDSLSPYEQYF
TGCGCCAGCAGCCACGATTCCTTGAGCCCCTACGAGCAGTACTTC
>few|.|TRBJ1-1|TRBV6-1
CASSEAEIGIEMFF
TGTGCCAGCAGTGAAGCGGAGATAGGAATTGAGATGTTCTTT
>.|.|TRBJ2-7|TRBV7-2
CASSLIPERGYEQYF
TGTGCCAGCAGCTTAATTCCGGAAAGGGGCTACGAGCAGTACTTC
>.|TRBD1|TRBJ1-3|TRBV28
CASSPRSGTGLNTIYF
TGTGCCAGCAGTCCCCGATCCGGGACAGGGTTAAACACCATATATTTT
>.|TRBD1|TRBJ1-2|TRBV7-2
CASSLVGQGSSGYTF
TGTGCCAGCAGCTTAGTGGGACAGGGCTCGTCTGGCTACACCTTC
>few|.|TRBJ1-1|TRBV5-1
CASSLLMPGMNTEAFF
TGCGCCAGCAGCTTGCTGATGCCAGGAATGAACACTGAAGCTTTCTTT
>.|TRBD1|TRBJ1-5|TRBV5-4
CASRATGGPLLTAQHF
TGTGCCAGCAGGGCAACAGGGGGCCCTCTGCTCACGGCCCAGCATTTT
>few|.|TRBJ1-1|TRBV18
CASSTRAGDEAFF
TGTGCCAGCTCAACACGGGCGGGGGATGAAGCTTTCTTT
>.|.|TRBJ1-1|TRBV29-1
CSVVRGRTEAFF
TGCAGCGTGGTGCGGGGCCGCACTGAAGCTTTCTTT
>.|TRBD2|TRBJ2-3|TRBV9
CASSVGAGGSDTQYF
TGTGCCAGCAGCGTGGGAGCGGGAGGGTCCGATACGCAGTATTTT
>.|TRBD2|TRBJ2-7|TRBV7-2
CASSSGTSGRGREQYF
TGTGCCAGCAGCTCCGGGACTAGCGGGAGAGGGCGCGAGCAGTACTTC
>few|.|TRBJ2-3|TRBV4-3
CASSRAGVDTQYF
TGCGCCAGCAGCCGAGCCGGGGTGGATACGCAGTATTTT
>.|TRBD2|TRBJ2-7|TRBV4-1
CASSPYSGGLYEQYF
TGCGCCAGCAGCCCCTATAGCGGGGGCCTCTACGAGCAGTACTTC
>.|.|TRBJ2-3|TRBV7-6
CASGMAADTQYF
TGTGCCAGCGGTATGGCTGCAGATACGCAGTATTTT
>.|TRBD1|TRBJ1-1|TRBV7-8
CASSLTGTVNTEAFF
TGTGCCAGCAGCCTCACCGGGACAGTGAACACTGAAGCTTTCTTT
>few|.|TRBJ2-3|TRBV7-2
CASSPGGGTDTQYF
TGTGCCAGCAGCCCCGGGGGTGGCACAGATACGCAGTATTTT
>.|.|TRBJ1-5|TRBV7-2
CASSHTSYSNQPQHF
TGTGCCAGCAGCCATACAAGTTATAGCAATCAGCCCCAGCATTTT
>.|.|TRBJ1-2|TRBV2
CASSGTLNYGYTF
TGTGCCAGCAGCGGGACTCTTAACTATGGCTACACCTTC